This T cell receptor beta chain was captured in a study of long-term antiretroviral therapy in people with HIV (dated by TCRdb to between 2021 and 2022). For context, the study as a whole: The earliest samples were collected roughly a decade before the 2015 WHO recommendation for immediate ART, at a time when ART was usually postponed until CD4 counts fell. A retrospective serial study tested whether changes in peripheral blood TRB repertoire composition and diversity were associated with ART initiation and durable HIV suppression. A total of about 200 cryopreserved PBMC samples were contributed to the cohort by 30 adults with confirmed HIV infection, with samples collected serially over a mean of approximately six years (range 1-12). Eleven of the 30 participants with HIV were female. No cross-contamination during QIAcube processing turned up in test extractions that ran a monoclonal T-cell line alongside 30 or so polyclonal samples. Study-wide conclusions, independent of this receptor: Expanded TRB clones identified before ART initiation dominated the repertoire across all time points, though the dominance fluctuated and decreased in many PLHIV after ART. Because pre-ART samples had limited cell numbers, profiling was done on unsorted PBMC rather than on sorted CD4+ and CD8+ T cells. Since PBMC availability was limited, sequencing covered only the TCR beta chain, with no alpha chain pairing. Samples dated from the mid-2000s to the late 2010s, and the ART regimens used may be less effective than current ones. A significant increase in TRB diversity was found to be associated with ART initiation, although TRB diversity was observed to remain significantly below that of transplant donor controls even after long-term ART. No data were available on ART adherence, viral resistance or therapy changes, limiting inferences about post-ART repertoire changes. Compared with controls, HIV repertoires had narrower CDR3 length ranges, and the network structure pointed to an antigen-experienced repertoire that shifted only slightly toward naive after ART.

To be included, a participant needed at least one PBMC sample from before ART initiation plus at least two post-ART samples. Every participant with HIV received treatment in the United States of America. Before DNA extraction, cryopreserved samples of about 0.9-10 million PBMC were thawed and then washed. At the time of the earliest PBMC sample, participants with HIV were aged between about 20 and 60 years. PBMC samples were contributed by each participant from 1-4 timepoints before ART initiation and 2-8 timepoints after ART initiation, with a median of 7 samples. For every participant, serial HIV viral load, CD4+ T-cell count, ART history and demographic data were obtained. Genomic DNA was extracted from unsorted PBMC with a Qiagen kit on a QIAcube, with processing performed in batches of 12 samples. Measured from the cysteine to the phenylalanine, the CDR3 is 15 residues long. Only CDR3 DNA remains: 45 bases, in frame from the first base. The germline V gene yields MDHEN for CDR1 and SYDVKM for CDR2. Trimming at the junction amounts to 1 base on V and 0 bases on J, and the germline ends lie 9 bases apart.

This clone was seen just once. It has no known antigen specificity. No much larger clone is present one base from it, and per-base qualities are unavailable. The immunoSEQ hsTCRB v3.0 assay was used at survey level resolution for TRB variable region sequencing. TRB sequencing targeted a depth of about 35,000-55,000 T-cell genomes per sample. TRB libraries were pooled and sequenced on an Illumina MiSeq using a v3 150-cycle kit. The source study handled its data this way. Repertoire analysis ran in R within a reproducible Nextflow workflow covering QC, data transformation and analysis. Custom analyses were implemented in LymphoSeq2, an R package for AIRR-Seq data exploration. Four samples that yielded fewer than 5000 total TRB sequences were excluded, so that 200 or so HIV repertoires were analyzed. Among the roughly 200 retained HIV repertoires, approximately 59 were collected before ART initiation and 129 after ART initiation. Repertoires were downsampled to 5000 TRB nucleotide sequences, and summary statistics were averaged over 100 downsampling iterations. Only TRB sequences with CDR3 regions of at least seven amino acids were retained for analysis. Diversity was measured with a Shannon entropy-derived clonality score and the Gini coefficient. In the repertoire networks, any two of the top 5000 CDR3 amino acid sequences were linked whenever the two sequences differed by an edit distance of one. Antigen specificity groups and MHC restriction were predicted for TRB CDR3 amino acid sequences with GLIPH2. Known CMV, EBV, HIV or tissue antigen associations were flagged by matching CDR3 amino acid sequences against VDJdb and McPAS-TCR. Pre-ART, post-ART and control groups were compared with Wilcoxon signed-rank tests and Holm-Bonferroni correction. TCRdb obtained this table from immuneACCESS and retained in-frame rearrangements with V and J assigned. These tables miss some clones; where compared with another copy, unresolved V genes account for less than half of the shortfall, and the remainder is unexplained. V, J and clone size reflect that table, while D and trimming were determined from the DNA. In this sample the table shows 30,000 or so clones, around nine tenths of which occur a single time. Jointly, the top ten make up about 4% of the sample.

The sequence links TRBV28 to TRBJ1-2; tentative D gene TRBD1, with 5 bases matching. The TCR comes from a young woman with HIV. This specimen was unsorted PBMCs, taken 0.5 years after starting antiretroviral therapy. At the DNA level, the sequence is TGTGCCAGCAGTTTATACAGGCTTTCTAACTATGGCTACACCTTC. It translates as CASSLYRLSNYGYTF.